This T cell receptor beta chain came from a study of human T cells and chemical hapten exposure. For the study at large: Small differences in pooled library volume mainly drove the variation in TCR yields per sample.

The table lists this clonotype with many counts. The V gene's germline CDR1 is SGHAT and CDR2 FQNNGV. The CDR3 is 17 residues long. The J segment lost 5 bases and the V segment lost 1 base, leaving 12 bases of the junction unmatched. Authors' processing steps: The median was about 100,000 TCRs per sample, ranging roughly 20,000 to 690,600. TCRdb independently ran MiXCR on the RACE reads; one entry per CDR3 protein. TCRdb's processing, not the authors', yielded these V and J calls. The sample lists about 30,000 distinct CDR3 sequences, approximately 5.8% seen once, with approximately 5% in the top ten. Specified time point: patch test 3, about 24 weeks after DPC sensitization. Treatment described: therapeutic diphenylcyclopropenone sensitization with weekly scalp DPC.

The origin of this receptor is a man aged 25-40 years with alopecia areata. Some clones in this sample may be carry-over from other donors' samples. The sequenced sample was whole blood, obtained in connection with sensitization to the hapten diphenylcyclopropenone (DPC). V and J are TRBV11-2 and TRBJ2-5; 8 bases map to TRBD2. The CDR3 spells CASSLGGLAGQAETQYF. The CDR3 DNA is TGTGCCAGCAGCTTAGGGGGCCTAGCGGGCCAGGCGGAGACCCAGTACTTC.